This TCR beta chain was captured in a study of beta chain features in type 1 diabetes. Study-wide points: When Type 1 diabetes patients were examined, their TCRB CDR3s proved moderately but significantly shorter in all four CD4+ subsets. Type 1 diabetes patients showed fewer insertions and more deletions at VDJ junctions. Researchers reported that naive, central memory and Treg TCRB repertoires appeared more similar in patients than in healthy donors.

This clone has more than one count but fewer than ten. Its target is unknown. Isolated RNA was reverse transcribed in full, so expressed TCRB transcripts were sequenced. Assay used: immunoSEQ multiplex PCR; TCRdb lists only in-frame clones, some missing. This sample carries about 160,000 clones, roughly 9% of them seen once, and the ten largest clones take about 0.75%. Isolation of CD4+ naive, central memory, regulatory and stem cell-like memory cells was achieved by sorting via CD45RO/CCR7/CD25/CD127/CD95/CD27. Sorted populations all had greater than 98% purity. CDR1 SGHNT and CDR2 YENEEA come from the germline V gene. The junction had 8 bases not matched to a gene; V was cut back by 7 bases and J by 5 bases. The length of the CDR3 is 13 residues.

Sequenced sample: central memory CD4+ T cells from blood. V is TRBV11-3 and J is TRBJ2-7, with TRBD1 identical over 7 bases. The sequence derives from a woman aged 25 to 39 with type 1 diabetes. CDR3 coding DNA: TGTGCCAGCACCAGGGGGTATTTGGACGAGCAGTACTTC. Translated, it gives CASTRGYLDEQYF.